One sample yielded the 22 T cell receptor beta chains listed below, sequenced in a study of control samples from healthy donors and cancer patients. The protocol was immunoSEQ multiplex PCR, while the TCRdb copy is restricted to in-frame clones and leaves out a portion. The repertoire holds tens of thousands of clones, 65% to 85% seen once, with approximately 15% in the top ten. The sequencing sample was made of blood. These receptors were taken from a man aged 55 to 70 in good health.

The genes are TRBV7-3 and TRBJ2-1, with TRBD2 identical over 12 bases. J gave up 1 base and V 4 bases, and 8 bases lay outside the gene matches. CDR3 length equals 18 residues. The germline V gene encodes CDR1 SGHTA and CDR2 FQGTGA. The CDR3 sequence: CASSSRGLAGGSYNEQFF. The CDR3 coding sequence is TGTGCCAGCAGCTCACGGGGGCTAGCGGGAGGGTCCTACAATGAGCAGTTCTTC.

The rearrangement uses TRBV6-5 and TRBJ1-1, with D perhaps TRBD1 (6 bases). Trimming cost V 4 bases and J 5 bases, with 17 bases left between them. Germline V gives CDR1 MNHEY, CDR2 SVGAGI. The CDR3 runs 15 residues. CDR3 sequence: CASSWGQGWETEAFF. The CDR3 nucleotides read TGTGCCAGCAGTTGGGGGCAGGGGTGGGAGACTGAAGCTTTCTTT.

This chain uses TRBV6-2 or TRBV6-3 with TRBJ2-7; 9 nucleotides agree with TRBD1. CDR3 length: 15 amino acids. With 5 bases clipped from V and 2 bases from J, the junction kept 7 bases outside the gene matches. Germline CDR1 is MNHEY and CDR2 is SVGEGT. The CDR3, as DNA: TGTGCCAGCAGTATCGGGACAGGGTGGACCTACGAGCAGTACTTC. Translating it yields CASSIGTGWTYEQYF.

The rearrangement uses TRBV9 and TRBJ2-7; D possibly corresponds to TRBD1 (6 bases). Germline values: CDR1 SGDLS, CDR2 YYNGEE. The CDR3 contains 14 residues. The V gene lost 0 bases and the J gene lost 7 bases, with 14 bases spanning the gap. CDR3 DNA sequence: TGTGCCAGCAGCGTAGGGCAGGGGTACGGGGAGCAGTACTTC. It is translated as CASSVGQGYGEQYF.

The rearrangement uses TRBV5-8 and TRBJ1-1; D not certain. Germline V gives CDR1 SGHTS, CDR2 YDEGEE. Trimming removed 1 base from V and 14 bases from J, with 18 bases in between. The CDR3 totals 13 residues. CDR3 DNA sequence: TGTGCCAGCAGCTTGCAAGCTGGGGTAAAGTTATTCTTT. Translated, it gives CASSLQAGVKLFF.

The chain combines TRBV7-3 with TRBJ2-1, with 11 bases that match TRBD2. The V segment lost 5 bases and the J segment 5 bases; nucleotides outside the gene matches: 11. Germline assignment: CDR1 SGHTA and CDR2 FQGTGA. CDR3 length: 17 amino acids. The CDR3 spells CASSPTLAGGRNNEQFF. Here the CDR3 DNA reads TGTGCCAGCAGCCCCACGCTAGCGGGAGGACGAAACAATGAGCAGTTCTTC.

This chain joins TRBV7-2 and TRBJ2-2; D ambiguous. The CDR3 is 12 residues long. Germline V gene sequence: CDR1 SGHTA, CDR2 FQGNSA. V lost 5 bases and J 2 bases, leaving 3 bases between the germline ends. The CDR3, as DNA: TGTGCCAGCAGCCTAAACACCGGGGAGCTGTTTTTT. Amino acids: CASSLNTGELFF.

CDR3 sequence (DNA): TGTGCCAGCAGCCCACCCCCCCCTAGCGGGTTCTCTACTGAGCAGTTCTTC. It translates to CASSPPPPSGFSTEQFF. The chain carries TRBV11-2 and TRBJ2-1, with 8 bases matching TRBD2. The CDR3 contains 17 residues. The trim removed 5 bases at V and 9 bases at J, leaving 18 bases unmatched. Per the germline V gene, CDR1 is SGHAT and CDR2 is FQNNGV.

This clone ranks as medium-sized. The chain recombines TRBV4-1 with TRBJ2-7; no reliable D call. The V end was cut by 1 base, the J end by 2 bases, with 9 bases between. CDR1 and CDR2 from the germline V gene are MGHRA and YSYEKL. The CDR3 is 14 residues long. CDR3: CASSQVAETYEQYF. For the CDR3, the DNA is TGCGCCAGCAGCCAAGTGGCCGAGACCTACGAGCAGTACTTC.

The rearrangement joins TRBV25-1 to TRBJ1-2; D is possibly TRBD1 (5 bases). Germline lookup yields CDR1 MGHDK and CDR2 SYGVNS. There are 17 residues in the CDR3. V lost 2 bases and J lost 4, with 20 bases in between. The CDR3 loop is CASSEGGRSLGAYGYTF. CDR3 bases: TGTGCCAGCAGTGAAGGGGGAAGGAGCTTGGGTGCCTATGGCTACACCTTC.

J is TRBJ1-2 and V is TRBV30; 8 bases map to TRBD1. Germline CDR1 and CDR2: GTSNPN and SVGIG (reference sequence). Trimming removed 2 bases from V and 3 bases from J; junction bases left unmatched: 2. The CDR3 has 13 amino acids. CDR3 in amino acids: CAWSMDRDYGYTF. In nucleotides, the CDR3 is TGTGCCTGGAGTATGGACAGGGACTATGGCTACACCTTC. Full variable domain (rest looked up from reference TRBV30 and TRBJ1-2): SQTIHQWPATLVQPVGSPLSLECTVEGTSNPNLYWYRQAAGRGLQLLFYSVGIGQISSEVPQNLSASRPQDRQFILSSKKLLLSDSGFYLCAWSMDRDYGYTFGSGTRLTVV.

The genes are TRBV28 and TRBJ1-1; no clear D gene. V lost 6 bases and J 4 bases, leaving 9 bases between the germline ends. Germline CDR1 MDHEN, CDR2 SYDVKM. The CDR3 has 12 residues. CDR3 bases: TGTGCCAGCAGCCTTTCCCTCACTGAAGCTTTCTTT. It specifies CASSLSLTEAFF. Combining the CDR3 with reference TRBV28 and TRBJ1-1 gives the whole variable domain DVKVTQSSRYLVKRTGEKVFLECVQDMDHENMFWYRQDPGLGLRLIYFSYDVKMKEKGDIPEGYSVSREKKERFSLILESASTNQTSMYLCASSLSLTEAFFGQGTRLTVV.

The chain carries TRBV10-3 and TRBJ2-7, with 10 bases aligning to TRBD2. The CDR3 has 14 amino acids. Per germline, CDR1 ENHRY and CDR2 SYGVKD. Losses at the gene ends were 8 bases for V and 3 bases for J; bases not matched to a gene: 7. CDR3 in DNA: TGTGCCATCCGTCCTACTAGCGGGAACTACGAGCAGTACTTC. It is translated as CAIRPTSGNYEQYF.

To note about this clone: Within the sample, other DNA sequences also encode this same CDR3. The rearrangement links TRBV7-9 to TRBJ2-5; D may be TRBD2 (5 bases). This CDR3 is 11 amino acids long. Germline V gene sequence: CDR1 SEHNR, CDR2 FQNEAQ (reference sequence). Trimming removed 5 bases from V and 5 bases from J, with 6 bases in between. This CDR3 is CASSTGETQYF. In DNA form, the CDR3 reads TGTGCCAGCAGCACGGGGGAGACCCAGTACTTC. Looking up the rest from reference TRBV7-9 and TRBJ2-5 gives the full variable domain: DTGVSQNPRHKITKRGQNVTFRCDPISEHNRLYWYRQTLGQGPEFLTYFQNEAQLEKSRLLSDRFSAERPKGSFSTLEIQRTEQGDSAMYLCASSTGETQYFGPGTRLLVL.

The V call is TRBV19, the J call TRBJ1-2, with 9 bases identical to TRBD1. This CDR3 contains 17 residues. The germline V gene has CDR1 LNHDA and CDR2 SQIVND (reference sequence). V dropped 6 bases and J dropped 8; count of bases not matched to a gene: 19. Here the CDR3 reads CASRKTTGTGFRRGYTF. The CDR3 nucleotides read TGTGCCAGTAGGAAAACCACCGGGACAGGGTTTCGTCGGGGCTACACCTTC.

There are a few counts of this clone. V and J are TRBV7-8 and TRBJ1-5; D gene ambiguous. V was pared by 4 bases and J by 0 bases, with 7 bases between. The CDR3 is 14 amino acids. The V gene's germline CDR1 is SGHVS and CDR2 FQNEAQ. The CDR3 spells CASSSRYSNQPQHF. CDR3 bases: TGTGCCAGCAGCTCCCGATATAGCAATCAGCCCCAGCATTTT. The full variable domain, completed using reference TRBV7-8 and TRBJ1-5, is GAGVSQSPRYKVAKRGQDVALRCDPISGHVSLFWYQQALGQGPEFLTYFQNEAQLDKSGLPSDRFFAERPEGSVSTLKIQRTQQEDSAVYLCASSSRYSNQPQHFGDGTRLSIL.

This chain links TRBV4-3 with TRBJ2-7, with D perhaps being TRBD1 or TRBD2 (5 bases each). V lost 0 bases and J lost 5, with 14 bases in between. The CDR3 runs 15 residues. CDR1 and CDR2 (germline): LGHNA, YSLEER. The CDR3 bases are TGCGCCAGCAGCCAAGAGTGGGGGTCTCCTCACGAGCAGTACTTC. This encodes CASSQEWGSPHEQYF.

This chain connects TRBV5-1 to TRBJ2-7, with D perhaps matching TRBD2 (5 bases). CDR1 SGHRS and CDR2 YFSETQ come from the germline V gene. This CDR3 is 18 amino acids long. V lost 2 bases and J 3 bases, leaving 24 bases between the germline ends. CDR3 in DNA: TGCGCCAGCAGCTTAGGAGTGGCAGCGGAAGAACAGAACTACGAGCAGTACTTC. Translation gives CASSLGVAAEEQNYEQYF.

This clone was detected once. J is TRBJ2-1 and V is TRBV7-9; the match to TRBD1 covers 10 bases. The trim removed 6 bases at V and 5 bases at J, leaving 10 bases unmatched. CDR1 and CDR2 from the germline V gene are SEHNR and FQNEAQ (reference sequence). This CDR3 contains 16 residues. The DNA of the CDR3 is TGTGCCAGCAGGATGGACAGGGGGGATATCAACAATGAGCAGTTCTTC. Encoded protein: CASRMDRGDINNEQFF.

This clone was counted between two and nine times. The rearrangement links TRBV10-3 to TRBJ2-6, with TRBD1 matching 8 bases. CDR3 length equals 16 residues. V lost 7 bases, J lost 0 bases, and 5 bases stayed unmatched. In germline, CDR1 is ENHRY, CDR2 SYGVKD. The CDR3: CAIKGQVSSGANVLTF. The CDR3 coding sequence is TGTGCCATCAAGGGACAGGTCAGCTCTGGGGCCAACGTCCTGACTTTC.

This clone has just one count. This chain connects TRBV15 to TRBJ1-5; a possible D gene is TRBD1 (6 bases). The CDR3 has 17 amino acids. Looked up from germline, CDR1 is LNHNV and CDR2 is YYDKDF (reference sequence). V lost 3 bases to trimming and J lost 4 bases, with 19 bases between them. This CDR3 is CATSSLVGTRGNQPQHF. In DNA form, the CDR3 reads TGTGCCACCAGCAGCCTAGTTGGGACAAGGGGTAATCAGCCCCAGCATTTT. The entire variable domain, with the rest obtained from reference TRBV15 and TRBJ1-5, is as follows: DAMVIQNPRYQVTQFGKPVTLSCSQTLNHNVMYWYQQKSSQAPKLLFHYYDKDFNNEADTPDNFQSRRPNTSFCFLDIRSPGLGDTAMYLCATSSLVGTRGNQPQHFGDGTRLSIL.

CDR3 bases: TGTGCCAGTAGTTCGAGGACTAGCGGGTGGTACAATGAGCAGTTCTTC. The encoded protein is CASSSRTSGWYNEQFF. The J gene is TRBJ2-1, the V gene TRBV19, with 11 bases that match TRBD2. J lost 4 bases, V lost 5 bases, and 7 bases had no gene match. Germline loops: CDR1 LNHDA, CDR2 SQIVND (reference sequence). This CDR3 comprises 16 residues.